A selection of T cell receptor beta chains follows, all from one sample in a study of OX40 agonist ivuxolimab in advanced cancers. Here immunoSEQ multiplex PCR was the method, and the copy in TCRdb shows in-frame clones only, minus some. Among more than 50,000 clones, 90% to 95% were seen once, and the ten largest hold around 20%. The source material was CD4+ or CD8+ T cells sorted from blood, sampled in a trial of the OX40 agonist ivuxolimab. The receptors were sampled from an adult with an advanced solid tumor such as melanoma, head and neck, liver or kidney cancer. Both conserved end residues are part of each CDR3. Fields, in order: V gene, D gene, clone size, J gene, CDR3 protein, CDR3 DNA. A D gene is named only where the DNA matches it firmly. Size tells how often a clone was seen (once, few, many) or the class of an expanded clone, and some rows leave it out.

TRBV30	TRBD1	NA	TRBJ2-7	CAWETGGYEQYF	TGTGCCTGGGAGACAGGGGGATACGAGCAGTACTTC
TRBV6-5	NA	NA	TRBJ2-7	CASSYSPGDYEQYF	TGTGCCAGCAGTTACTCACCAGGGGACTACGAGCAGTACTTC
TRBV6-1	NA	NA	TRBJ2-5	CASSEAPGRQETQYF	TGTGCCAGCAGTGAAGCGCCTGGCAGGCAAGAGACCCAGTACTTC
TRBV25-1	NA	NA	TRBJ2-1	CASSWGRMYNEQFF	TGTGCCAGCAGTTGGGGGAGGATGTACAATGAGCAGTTCTTC
TRBV7-8	TRBD2	few	TRBJ2-7	CASSPYSAGAPHEQYF	TGTGCCAGCAGCCCGTATAGTGCGGGAGCTCCCCACGAGCAGTACTTC
TRBV7-9	NA	once	TRBJ2-7	CASSDSYEQYF	TGTGCCAGCAGCGACAGCTACGAGCAGTACTTC
TRBV9	NA	NA	TRBJ1-2	CASSVGVLADNYGYTF	TGTGCCAGCAGCGTAGGGGTGCTGGCGGATAACTATGGCTACACCTTC
TRBV4-3	TRBD2	NA	TRBJ2-2	CASSQGDSGYGELFF	TGCGCCAGCAGCCAAGGAGATAGCGGGTACGGGGAGCTGTTTTTT
TRBV27	NA	NA	TRBJ2-1	CASSLDGYNEQFF	TGTGCCAGCAGTTTGGACGGCTACAATGAGCAGTTCTTC
TRBV7-8	NA	NA	TRBJ2-7	CASSLTEAYEQYF	TGTGCCAGCAGCTTAACCGAGGCCTACGAGCAGTACTTC
TRBV19	NA	NA	TRBJ1-1	CASIGRRERGTEAFF	TGTGCCAGTATTGGGAGAAGGGAGAGGGGCACTGAAGCTTTCTTT
TRBV10-3	NA	NA	TRBJ2-7	CAISESNSQTPYEQYF	TGTGCCATCAGTGAGTCGAATTCCCAGACACCCTACGAGCAGTACTTC
TRBV6-5	NA	NA	TRBJ1-1	CASSYTGPGSFTEAFF	TGTGCCAGCAGTTACACAGGGCCCGGGTCATTCACTGAAGCTTTCTTT
TRBV13	TRBD2	NA	TRBJ2-3	CASSSGPGTSGSKTDTQYF	TGTGCCAGCAGCTCTGGTCCCGGGACTAGCGGGAGTAAGACAGATACGCAGTATTTT